This TCR beta chain comes out of a study of blood T cell repertoires in COVID-19. Clones were read by immunoSEQ multiplex PCR, and TCRdb kept only the in-frame ones, dropping some. The sample shows around 77,000 clones, under 80% of them seen only once. V was pared by 4 bases and J by 1 base, with 4 bases of the junction left unmatched. The CDR3 loop spans 14 amino acids. Germline V gives CDR1 SGDLS, CDR2 YYNGEE. This receptor was identified in a woman at least 80 years old with active or convalescent COVID-19. The rearrangement links TRBV9 to TRBJ1-2; 7 bases fit TRBD1. Sequenced sample: peripheral blood. The CDR3 bases are TGTGCCAGCAGCTTACGGGACAGTAACTATGGCTACACCTTC. Translated: CASSLRDSNYGYTF.